The TCR beta chain described here comes from a study of blood T cell repertoires in COVID-19. Across the study: From the United States, Italy and Spain came samples of acute and convalescent COVID-19. In each case, the material was cDNA or gDNA derived from T cells, B-cell-depleted T cells, or PBMCs.

Seattle-derived patients entered the study during active infection and were followed longitudinally. CDR3 length: 16 residues. Per germline, CDR1 LGHDT and CDR2 YNNKEL (reference sequence). Germline trimming cut 4 bases from V and 3 bases from J; bases unmatched to any gene: 6. The authors' processing: Estimation of nucleated cell counts relied on the amplification of reference gene primers. Method: immunoSEQ multiplex PCR; TCRdb's copy keeps in-frame clones and lacks some. That table is the source of V, J and clone size, and D and trimming were worked out from the DNA. This table has 150,000 to 200,000 clones, more than 75% appearing once.

This chain connects TRBV3-1 (or the pseudogene TRBV3-2) to TRBJ2-3, with 11 bases aligning to TRBD2. The receptor was isolated from a woman aged 80 or over with COVID-19, enrolled during active disease. The specimen was peripheral blood. This chain's CDR3 is CASSRKRLAGTDTQYF. As DNA, the CDR3 is TGTGCCAGCAGCCGAAAACGACTAGCGGGGACAGATACGCAGTATTTT.